This T cell receptor beta chain derives from a study of blood T cell repertoires in COVID-19. The protocol was immunoSEQ multiplex PCR, while the TCRdb copy is restricted to in-frame clones and leaves out a portion. The table has approximately 500,000 clones, approximately 85% seen once; the top ten hold approximately 3.4%. The sequence was collected from a human donor in a cohort sampled during active COVID-19. The sequencing sample was made of peripheral blood.

CDR3 bases: TGTGCCAGTCGAGGGGAGGGGCACAGGAACACTGAAGCTTTCTTT. Its protein product is CASRGEGHRNTEAFF. The chain combines TRBV19 with TRBJ1-1, with D possibly matching TRBD1 (5 bases). CDR1 is LNHDA, CDR2 SQIVND, per germline (reference sequence). Trimming removed 8 bases from V and 1 base from J, with 17 bases in between. The CDR3 consists of 15 residues.